The clone carrying this T cell receptor (beta chain) was seen only a few times. V shed 9 bases and J shed 14 bases, with 18 bases lying between them. CDR1 is SGHDN and CDR2 is FVKESK in the germline V gene. The CDR3 has 11 residues. This specimen comes from a study of beta chain features in type 1 diabetes. Expressed TCRB transcripts were sequenced because the entire RNA isolate underwent reverse transcription. Some clones are missing from TCRdb's copy, which holds only in-frame ones; the method was immunoSEQ multiplex PCR. Of 400,000 to 450,000 clones in the sample, 14% were seen once. The source is a man between 25 and 39 years old in good health. What was sequenced was naive CD4+ T cells from blood. This chain uses TRBV14 with TRBJ2-3, with D maybe TRBD1 (6 bases). CDR3 coding DNA: TGTGCCAGTCCCCCAAGGGACATTGGGTATTTT. As protein: CASPPRDIGYF.